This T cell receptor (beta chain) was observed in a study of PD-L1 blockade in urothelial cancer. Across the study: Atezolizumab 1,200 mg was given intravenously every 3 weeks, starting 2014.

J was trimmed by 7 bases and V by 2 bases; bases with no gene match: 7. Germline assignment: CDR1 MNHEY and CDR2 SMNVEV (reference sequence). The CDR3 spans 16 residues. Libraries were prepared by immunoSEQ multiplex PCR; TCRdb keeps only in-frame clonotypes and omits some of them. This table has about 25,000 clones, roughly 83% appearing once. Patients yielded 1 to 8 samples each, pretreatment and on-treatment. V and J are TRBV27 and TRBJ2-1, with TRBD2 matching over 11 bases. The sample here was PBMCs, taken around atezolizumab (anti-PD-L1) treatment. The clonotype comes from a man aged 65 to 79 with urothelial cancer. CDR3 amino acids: CASSLGVAGGLNEQFF. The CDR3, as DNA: TGTGCCAGCAGTTTAGGTGTAGCGGGGGGGTTGAATGAGCAGTTCTTC.